This record looks at one T cell receptor beta chain sequence and its context. What it binds is unknown. Though probably carrying unrecorded immune exposures, donors were nominally healthy at sampling. CDR1 SGHRS and CDR2 YFSETQ come from the germline V gene. The CDR3 is made up of 14 amino acids. V lost 4 bases and J 5 bases, leaving 15 bases between the germline ends. Primers: 60 Vbeta forward and 13 Jbeta reverse. Measured with immunoSEQ multiplex PCR; TCRdb has only the in-frame clones, and not every one. The repertoire holds about 80,000 clones, with under 65% as singletons. These data originate in a study of cytomegalovirus exposure and HLA in healthy donors. Study-level results: With later analysis, a missense DCLRE1C variant became linked to TCR beta V- and J-gene trimming. Common viral pathogens (according to a later analysis) appeared linked to several of the most significant clusters. Reports credit the classifier with highly specific, highly sensitive diagnosis of cytomegalovirus status.

Sequenced sample: PBMCs. This sequence was found in a male donor in good health and CMV-seropositive. This sequence joins TRBV5-1 and TRBJ2-5, with D hard to call. CDR3 nucleotide sequence: TGCGCCAGCAGCCCGGGTAGTGAGAGGGAGACCCAGTACTTC. Translating gives CASSPGSERETQYF.